The sequence of this T cell receptor beta chain was determined in a study of shared clonotypes between healthy human individuals. The V gene lost 4 bases and the J gene lost 9 bases, with 10 bases spanning the gap. This CDR3 is built from 11 residues. The germline gives CDR1 MNHEY, CDR2 SVGAGI. TCRdb keeps only in-frame clones here, not all; method: immunoSEQ multiplex PCR. The data contain approximately 1.5 million clones, nearly 99% of them seen just once; the ten biggest clones take up roughly 0.4%. Material: naive CD4+ T cells sorted from blood. Noted subset: CD45RA+ positively selected. This rearrangement joins TRBV6-5 to TRBJ2-7; a weak D match, TRBD2 (6 bases). This clonotype was sampled from a man younger than 40 in good health. Here the CDR3 reads CASSFVGRQYF. DNA for the CDR3: TGTGCCAGCAGTTTCGTCGGGAGGCAGTACTTC.